Following are 8 T cell receptor beta chains from one sample sequenced in a study of blood T cell repertoires in COVID-19. This table comes from immunoSEQ multiplex PCR, and its TCRdb copy is limited to in-frame clones, with some not included. This sample has 95,000 to 100,000 clones, with around 87% found just once. Material: peripheral blood. Every receptor here comes from a woman aged 25 to 45 with acute or convalescent COVID-19.

V is TRBV7-3 and J is TRBJ2-1; 11 bases are a match to TRBD2. CDR1 is SGHTA and CDR2 is FQGTGA in the germline V gene. The CDR3 has 17 residues. Unmatched junction bases numbered 10, after V lost 3 bases and J lost 6 bases. The CDR3 region has the DNA TGTGCCAGCAGCTTTGACCCTAGCGGGGGGTGGTCCAATGAGCAGTTCTTC. It is translated as CASSFDPSGGWSNEQFF. Full variable domain (outside the CDR3, taken from reference TRBV7-3 and TRBJ2-1): GAGVSQTPSNKVTEKGKYVELRCDPISGHTALYWYRQSLGQGPEFLIYFQGTGAADDSGLPNDRFFAVRPEGSVSTLKIQRTERGDSAVYLCASSFDPSGGWSNEQFFGPGTRLTVL.

The J gene is TRBJ1-5, the V gene TRBV10-2; D uncertain. Trimming stripped 3 bases from V and 6 bases from J, with 6 bases between. The CDR3 has 12 residues. Germline V gives CDR1 WSHSY, CDR2 SAAADI. The CDR3 nucleotides are TGCGCCAGCAGTGAATCGAGTCAGCCCCAGCATTTT. This encodes CASSESSQPQHF.

The chain uses TRBV6-5 and TRBJ1-2; TRBD1 matches at 10 bases. V trimming: 10 bases; J trimming: 8 bases; junction bases outside the gene matches: 10. The germline CDR1 and CDR2 sequences are MNHEY and SVGAGI. The CDR3 runs to 13 residues. The CDR3 DNA is TGTGCCAATCACCCGGGACAGGGGAACGGCTACACCTTC. Translation gives CANHPGQGNGYTF.

The J gene is TRBJ2-3, the V gene TRBV11-2; 9 bases line up with TRBD1. In germline, CDR1 is SGHAT, CDR2 FQNNGV. After removal of 4 bases from V and 6 bases from J, the junction contained 5 bases not matched to a gene. This CDR3 has 14 residues. CDR3 coding DNA: TGTGCCAGCAGCTGGGACAGGGTCGGGGATACGCAGTATTTT. Its protein is CASSWDRVGDTQYF.

The chain has TRBV14 and TRBJ2-3, with 10 positions matching TRBD2. This CDR3 region has 14 residues. CDR1 is SGHDN, CDR2 FVKESK, per germline. Losses at the gene ends were 7 bases for V and 4 bases for J; bases not matched to a gene: 5. DNA of the CDR3: TGTGCCAGCAATAGCGGGGGGCCCCCAGATACGCAGTATTTT. Amino acid sequence: CASNSGGPPDTQYF.

J is TRBJ2-1 and V is TRBV7-3; no clear D gene. Deletions cut 1 base from V and 5 bases from J, with 9 bases between. CDR1 is SGHTA and CDR2 is FQGTGA in the germline V gene. CDR3 length: 14 residues. Written as DNA, the CDR3 is TGTGCCAGCAGCTTAAACGCGGAAAACAATGAGCAGTTCTTC. Amino acid sequence: CASSLNAENNEQFF.

The chain combines TRBV6-5 with TRBJ1-1, with D hard to call. The CDR3 is 14 amino acids. Germline CDR1 is MNHEY and CDR2 is SVGAGI. The V gene lost 2 bases and the J gene lost 3 bases, with 10 bases spanning the gap. CDR3: CASSYVVAHTEAFF. CDR3 DNA sequence: TGTGCCAGCAGTTACGTGGTGGCCCACACTGAAGCTTTCTTT.

This chain uses TRBV29-1 with TRBJ2-6, with D possibly matching TRBD2 (6 bases). CDR3 length equals 15 residues. The V gene's germline CDR1 is SQVTM and CDR2 ANQGSEA. V lost 4 bases, J lost 1 base, and 11 bases lay in between. The CDR3 bases are TGCAGCGTTGCGGGCGGGGCTTCTGGGGCCAACGTCCTGACTTTC. Protein: CSVAGGASGANVLTF.